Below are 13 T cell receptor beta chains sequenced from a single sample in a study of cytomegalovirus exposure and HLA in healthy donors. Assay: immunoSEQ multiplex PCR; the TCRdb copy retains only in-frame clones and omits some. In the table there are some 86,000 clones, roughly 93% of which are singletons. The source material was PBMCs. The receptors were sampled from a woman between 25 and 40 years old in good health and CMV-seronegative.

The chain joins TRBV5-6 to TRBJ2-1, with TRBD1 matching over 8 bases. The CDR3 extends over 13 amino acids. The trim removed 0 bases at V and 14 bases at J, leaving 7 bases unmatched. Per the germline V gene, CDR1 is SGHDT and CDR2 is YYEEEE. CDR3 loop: CASSLARGQGKFF. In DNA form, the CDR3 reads TGTGCCAGCAGCTTGGCCCGAGGACAGGGTAAGTTCTTC. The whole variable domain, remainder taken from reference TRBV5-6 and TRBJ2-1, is DAGVTQSPTHLIKTRGQQVTLRCSPKSGHDTVSWYQQALGQGPQFIFQYYEEEERQRGNFPDRFSGHQFPNYSSELNVNALLLGDSALYLCASSLARGQGKFFGPGTRLTVL.

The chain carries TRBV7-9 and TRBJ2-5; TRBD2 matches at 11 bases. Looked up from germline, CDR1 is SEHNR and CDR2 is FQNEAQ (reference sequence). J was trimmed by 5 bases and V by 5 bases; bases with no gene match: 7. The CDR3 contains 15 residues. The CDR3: CASSGSGRAGETQYF. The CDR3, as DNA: TGTGCCAGCAGCGGTAGCGGGAGGGCCGGTGAGACCCAGTACTTC.

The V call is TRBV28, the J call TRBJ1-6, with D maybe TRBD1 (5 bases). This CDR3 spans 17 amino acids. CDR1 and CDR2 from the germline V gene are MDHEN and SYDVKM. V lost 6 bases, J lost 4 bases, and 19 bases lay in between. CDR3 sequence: CASSLGPEGTYNSPLHF. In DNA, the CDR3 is TGTGCCAGCAGCTTGGGACCAGAGGGGACTTATAATTCACCCCTCCACTTT.

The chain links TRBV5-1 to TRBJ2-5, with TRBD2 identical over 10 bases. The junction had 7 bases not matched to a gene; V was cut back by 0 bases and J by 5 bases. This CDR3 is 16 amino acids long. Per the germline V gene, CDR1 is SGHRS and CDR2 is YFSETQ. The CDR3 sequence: CASSLESSGGGETQYF. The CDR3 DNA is TGCGCCAGCAGCTTGGAGTCTAGCGGGGGTGGGGAGACCCAGTACTTC.

CDR3 loop: CASSESVEGATEAFF. CDR3 bases: TGCGCCAGCAGTGAGTCAGTGGAGGGTGCCACTGAAGCTTTCTTT. The gene calls are TRBV10-1 and TRBJ1-1, with no clear D. Germline V gene sequence: CDR1 WNHNN, CDR2 SYGVQD (reference sequence). The V and J ends lost 0 bases and 4 bases respectively, with 12 bases between them. This CDR3 has 15 residues.

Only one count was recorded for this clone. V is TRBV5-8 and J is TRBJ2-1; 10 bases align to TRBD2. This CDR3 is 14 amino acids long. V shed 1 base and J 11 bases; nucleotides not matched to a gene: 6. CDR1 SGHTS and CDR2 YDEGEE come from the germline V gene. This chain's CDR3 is CASSLTSGIGKQFF. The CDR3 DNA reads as TGTGCCAGCAGCTTGACTAGCGGGATCGGCAAGCAGTTCTTC. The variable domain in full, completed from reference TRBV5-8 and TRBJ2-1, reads EAGVTQSPTHLIKTRGQQATLRCSPISGHTSVYWYQQALGLGLQFLLWYDEGEERNRGNFPPRFSGRQFPNYSSELNVNALELEDSALYLCASSLTSGIGKQFFGPGTRLTVL.

CDR3: CASSLTVGVIEQFF. CDR3 DNA: TGTGCCAGCAGCTTGACTGTCGGAGTTATCGAGCAGTTCTTC. V usage is TRBV5-4 and J usage is TRBJ2-1; D is unresolved. CDR3 length equals 14 residues. V was cut by 1 base and J by 10 bases, with 15 bases left in between. Germline CDR1 and CDR2: SGHNT and YYREEE (reference sequence).

CDR3 loop: CASSSGQGAFEQFF. The CDR3 nucleotides are TGTGCCAGCAGCTCGGGACAGGGGGCGTTTGAGCAGTTCTTC. This sequence joins TRBV7-8 and TRBJ2-1, with 12 nucleotides matching TRBD1. The CDR3 totals 14 residues. Germline values: CDR1 SGHVS, CDR2 FQNEAQ. V lost 4 bases to trimming and J lost 9 bases; unmatched junction nucleotides: 4.

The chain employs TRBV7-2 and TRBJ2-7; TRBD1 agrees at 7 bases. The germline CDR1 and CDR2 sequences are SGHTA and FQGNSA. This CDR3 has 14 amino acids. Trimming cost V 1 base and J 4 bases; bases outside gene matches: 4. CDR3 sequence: CASSLVTGVYEQYF. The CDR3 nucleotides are TGTGCCAGCAGCTTAGTCACAGGGGTGTACGAGCAGTACTTC. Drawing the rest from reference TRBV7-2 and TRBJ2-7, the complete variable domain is GAGVSQSPSNKVTEKGKDVELRCDPISGHTALYWYRQSLGQGLEFLIYFQGNSAPDKSGLPSDRFSAERTGGSVSTLTIQRTQQEDSAVYLCASSLVTGVYEQYFGPGTRLTVT.

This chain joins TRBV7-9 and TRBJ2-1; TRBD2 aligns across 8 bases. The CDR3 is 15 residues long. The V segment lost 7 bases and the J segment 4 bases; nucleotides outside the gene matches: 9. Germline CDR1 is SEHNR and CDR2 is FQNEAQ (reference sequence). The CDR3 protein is CASTSGTRVYNEQFF. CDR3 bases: TGTGCCAGCACCTCCGGGACTAGGGTTTACAATGAGCAGTTCTTC.

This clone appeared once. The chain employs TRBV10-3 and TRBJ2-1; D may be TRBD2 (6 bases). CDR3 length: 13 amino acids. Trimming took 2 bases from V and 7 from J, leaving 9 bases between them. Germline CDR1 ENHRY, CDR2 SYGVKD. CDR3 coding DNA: TGTGCCATCAGTGAGGGGACTGCAAATGAGCAGTTCTTC. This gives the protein CAISEGTANEQFF.

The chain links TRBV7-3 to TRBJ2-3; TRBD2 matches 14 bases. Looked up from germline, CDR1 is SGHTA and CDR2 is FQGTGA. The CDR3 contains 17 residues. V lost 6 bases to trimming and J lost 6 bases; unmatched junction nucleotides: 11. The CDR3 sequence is CASSHPGLAGVRDTQYF. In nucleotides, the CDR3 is TGTGCCAGCAGTCACCCGGGACTAGCGGGGGTGAGGGATACGCAGTATTTT. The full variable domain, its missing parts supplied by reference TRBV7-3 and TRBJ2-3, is GAGVSQTPSNKVTEKGKYVELRCDPISGHTALYWYRQSLGQGPEFLIYFQGTGAADDSGLPNDRFFAVRPEGSVSTLKIQRTERGDSAVYLCASSHPGLAGVRDTQYFGPGTRLTVL.

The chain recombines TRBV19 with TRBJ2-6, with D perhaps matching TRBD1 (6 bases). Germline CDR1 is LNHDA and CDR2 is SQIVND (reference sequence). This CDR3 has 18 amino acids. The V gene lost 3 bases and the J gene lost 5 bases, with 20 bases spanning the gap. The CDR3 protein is CASSIGSGGSLRANVLTF. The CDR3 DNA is TGTGCCAGTAGTATTGGGTCTGGGGGCAGCTTAAGGGCCAACGTCCTGACTTTC.